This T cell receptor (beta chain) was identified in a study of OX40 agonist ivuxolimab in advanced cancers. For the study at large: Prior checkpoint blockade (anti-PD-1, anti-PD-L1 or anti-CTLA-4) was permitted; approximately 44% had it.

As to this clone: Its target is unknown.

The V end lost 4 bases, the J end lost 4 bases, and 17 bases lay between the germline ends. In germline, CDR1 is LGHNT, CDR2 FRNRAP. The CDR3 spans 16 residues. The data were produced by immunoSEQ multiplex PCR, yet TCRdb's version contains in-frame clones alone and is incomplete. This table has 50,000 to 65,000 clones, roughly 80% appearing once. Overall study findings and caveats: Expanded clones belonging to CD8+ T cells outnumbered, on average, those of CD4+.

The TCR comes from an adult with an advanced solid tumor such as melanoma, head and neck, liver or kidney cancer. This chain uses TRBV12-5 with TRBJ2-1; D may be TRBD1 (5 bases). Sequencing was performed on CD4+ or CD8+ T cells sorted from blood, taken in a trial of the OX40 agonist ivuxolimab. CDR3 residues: CASGSPTGQIYNEQFF. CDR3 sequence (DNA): TGTGCTAGTGGTTCTCCTACCGGACAAATTTACAATGAGCAGTTCTTC.